The T cell receptor (beta chain) described here comes from a study of tumor-infiltrating lymphocytes in primary liver carcinoma. Study information: Stage T1-T3 N0M0 and a size of about 4 to 11 cm characterized the tumors. About 3.5 to 7.5 million productive TCRbeta reads were obtained from the samples, with similar numbers across tissue types.

The blood RNA (from unsorted whole blood) was obtained, and germline DNA was also extracted. Chronic HBV infection was present in the patients, who were treatment-naive. Investigators obtained approximately 4.1 milliliters of peripheral blood ahead of surgery. The CDR3 runs 15 residues. Germline CDR1 MNHNY, CDR2 SVGAGI (reference sequence). The germline V and J ends were trimmed by 5 bases and 2 bases, with 16 bases remaining between them. Production of TCR beta cDNA used 500 ng total RNA together with a constant-region primer. ARM-PCR was slightly modified, and three nested multiplex PCR rounds with it gave rise to the TCR beta libraries. Running around 10 cycles apiece, the first two PCR rounds relied on TRBV1-TRBV30 forward primers together with a C-beta reverse primer. TCRdb re-called the multiplex PCR reads through MiXCR, storing one row per CDR3 protein. The sample has a few hundred thousand distinct CDR3 sequences; around three fifths are singletons.

This clonotype came up a few times. The sequenced sample was peripheral blood. The receptor was derived from a woman under 40 with primary liver carcinoma and hepatitis B virus infection. The chain combines TRBV6-6 with TRBJ2-7; a possible D gene is TRBD2 (6 bases). CDR3 in amino acids: CASSRDSGGPYEQYF. Here the CDR3 DNA reads TGTGCCAGCAGTAGAGATAGCGGCGGACCCTACGAGCAGTACTTC.